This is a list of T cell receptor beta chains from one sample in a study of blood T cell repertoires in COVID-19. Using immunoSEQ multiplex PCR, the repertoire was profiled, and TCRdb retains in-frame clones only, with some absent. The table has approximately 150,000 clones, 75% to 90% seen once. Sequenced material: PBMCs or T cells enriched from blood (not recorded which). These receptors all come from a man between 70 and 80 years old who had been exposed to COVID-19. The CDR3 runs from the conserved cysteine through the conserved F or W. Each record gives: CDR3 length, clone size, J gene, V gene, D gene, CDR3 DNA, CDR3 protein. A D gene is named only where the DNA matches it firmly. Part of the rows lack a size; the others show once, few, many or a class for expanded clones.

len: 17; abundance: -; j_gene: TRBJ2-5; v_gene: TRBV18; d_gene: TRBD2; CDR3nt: TGTGCCAGCTCACCACCGAAGCGGACTAGCGGAAAAGAGACCCAGTACTTC; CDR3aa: CASSPPKRTSGKETQYF
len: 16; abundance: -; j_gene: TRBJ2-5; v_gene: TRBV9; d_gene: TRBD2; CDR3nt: TGTGCCAGCAGCCCGGGGACTAGCGGGGGAAAAGAGACCCAGTACTTC; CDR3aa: CASSPGTSGGKETQYF
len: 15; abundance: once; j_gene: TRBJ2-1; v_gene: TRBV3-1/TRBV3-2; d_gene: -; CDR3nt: TGTGCCAGCAGTCCCGGGGGAAGCTCCTACAATGAGCAGTTCTTC; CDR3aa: CASSPGGSSYNEQFF
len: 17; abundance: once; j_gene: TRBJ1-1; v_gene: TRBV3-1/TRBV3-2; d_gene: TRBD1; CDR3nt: TGTGCCAGCAGCCAAGAAGTTAAGGGACAGAAGAACACTGAAGCTTTCTTT; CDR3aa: CASSQEVKGQKNTEAFF
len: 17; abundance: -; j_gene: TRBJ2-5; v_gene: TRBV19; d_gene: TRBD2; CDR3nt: TGTGCCAGTAGTTCGACCCCCGGGACTAGCGGGGTAGGGACCCAGTACTTC; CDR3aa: CASSSTPGTSGVGTQYF
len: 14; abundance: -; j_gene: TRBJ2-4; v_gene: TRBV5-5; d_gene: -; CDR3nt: TGTGCCAGCAGCTTGATGGAGGCCAAAAACATTCAGTACTTC; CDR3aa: CASSLMEAKNIQYF
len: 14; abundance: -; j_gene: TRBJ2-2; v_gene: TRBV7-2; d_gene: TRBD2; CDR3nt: TGTGCCAGCAGCCAGACTAGCGGGGGGGCAGTGCTGTTTTTT; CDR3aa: CASSQTSGGAVLFF
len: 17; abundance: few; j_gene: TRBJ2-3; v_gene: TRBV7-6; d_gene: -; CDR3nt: TGTGCCAGCAGCTCGAACCCAGCGGGCCCGTTAACAGATACGCAGTATTTT; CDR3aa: CASSSNPAGPLTDTQYF
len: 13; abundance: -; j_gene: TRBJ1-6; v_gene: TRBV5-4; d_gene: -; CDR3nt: TGTGCCAGCAGCTCGACTGGTAATTCACCCCTCCACTTT; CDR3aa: CASSSTGNSPLHF
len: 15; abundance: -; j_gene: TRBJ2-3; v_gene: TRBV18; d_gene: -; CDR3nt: TGTGCCAGCTCACCCTCGGGTGGTAGCACAGATACGCAGTATTTT; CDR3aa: CASSPSGGSTDTQYF
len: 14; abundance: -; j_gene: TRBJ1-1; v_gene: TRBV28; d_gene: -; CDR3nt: TGTGCCAGCAGCACCAATCCCGCGGCAGGGCGGGCTTTCTTT; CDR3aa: CASSTNPAAGRAFF
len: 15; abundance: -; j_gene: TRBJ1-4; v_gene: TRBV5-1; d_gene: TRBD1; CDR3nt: TGCGCCAGCAGCCTACCCGGGACAGAGAATGAAAAACTGTTTTTT; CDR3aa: CASSLPGTENEKLFF
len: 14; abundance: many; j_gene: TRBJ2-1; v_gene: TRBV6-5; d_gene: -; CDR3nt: TGTGCCAGCAGTTTCAGGGGCCATTACAATGAGCAGTTCTTC; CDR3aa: CASSFRGHYNEQFF
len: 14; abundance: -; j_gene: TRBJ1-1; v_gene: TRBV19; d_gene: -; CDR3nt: TGTGCCAGTAGAGACGGACAGCTGTGGACTGAAGCTTTCTTT; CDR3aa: CASRDGQLWTEAFF
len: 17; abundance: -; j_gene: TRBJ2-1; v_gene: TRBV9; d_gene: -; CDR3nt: TGTGCCAGCAGCGATGCGGCGGGGAGCGGATATTACAATGAGCAGTTCTTC; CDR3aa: CASSDAAGSGYYNEQFF
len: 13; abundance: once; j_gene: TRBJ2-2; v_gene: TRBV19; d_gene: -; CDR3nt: TGTGCCAGTAGTCTAGGCGTCACCGGGGAGCTGTTTTTT; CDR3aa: CASSLGVTGELFF
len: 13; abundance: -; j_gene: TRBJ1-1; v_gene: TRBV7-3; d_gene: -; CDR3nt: TGTGCCAGCAGCCCTAACGGCGACAGGGAAGCTTTCTTT; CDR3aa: CASSPNGDREAFF
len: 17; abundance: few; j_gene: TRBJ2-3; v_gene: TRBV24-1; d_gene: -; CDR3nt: TGTGCCACCAGTGACCCCCTGAGTGCGGGAAACCCAGATACGCAGTATTTT; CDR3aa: CATSDPLSAGNPDTQYF
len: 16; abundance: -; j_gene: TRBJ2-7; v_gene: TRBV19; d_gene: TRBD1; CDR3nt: TGTGCCAGTAGTATATACCCGGGACAGGGTTCCGTCGAGCAGTACTTC; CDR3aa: CASSIYPGQGSVEQYF
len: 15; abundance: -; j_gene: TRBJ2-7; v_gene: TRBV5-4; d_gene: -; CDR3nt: TGTGCCAGCAGCCCCCCCGCCGGACATTCCTACGAGCAGTACTTC; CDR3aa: CASSPPAGHSYEQYF
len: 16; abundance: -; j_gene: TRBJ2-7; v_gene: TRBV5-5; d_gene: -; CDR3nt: TGTGCCAGTAATTCATTAGGGGTTAGTGGCTCCTACGAGCAGTACTTC; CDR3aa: CASNSLGVSGSYEQYF
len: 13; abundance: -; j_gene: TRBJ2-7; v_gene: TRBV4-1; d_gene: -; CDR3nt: TGCGCCAGCAGCCAAGGTTCGTCCTACGAGCAGTACTTC; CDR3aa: CASSQGSSYEQYF
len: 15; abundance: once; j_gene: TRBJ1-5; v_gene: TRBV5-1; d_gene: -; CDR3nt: TGCGCCAGCAGCTTGGACGGGGGAAATGGTCAGCCCCAGCATTTT; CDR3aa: CASSLDGGNGQPQHF
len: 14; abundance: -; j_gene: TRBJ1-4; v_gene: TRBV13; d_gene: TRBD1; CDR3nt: TGTGCCAGCAGCTACGGACAGGGGTTGGAAAAACTGTTTTTT; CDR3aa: CASSYGQGLEKLFF
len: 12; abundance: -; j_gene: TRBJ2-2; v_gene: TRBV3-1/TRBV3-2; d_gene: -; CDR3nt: TGTGCCAGCAGCCAGGCAACCGGGGAGCTGTTTTTT; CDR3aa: CASSQATGELFF
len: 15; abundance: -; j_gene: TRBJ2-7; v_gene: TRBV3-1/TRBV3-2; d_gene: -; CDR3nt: TGTGCCAGCAGCCAACGAGGTCTCGGCGGCTACGAGCAGTACTTC; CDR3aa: CASSQRGLGGYEQYF
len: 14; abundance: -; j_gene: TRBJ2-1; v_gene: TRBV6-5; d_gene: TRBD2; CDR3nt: TGTGCCAGCAGTCCGGGACTAGCGGCGAATGAGCAGTTCTTC; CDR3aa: CASSPGLAANEQFF
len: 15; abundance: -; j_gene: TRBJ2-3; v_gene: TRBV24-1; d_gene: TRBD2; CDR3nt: TGTGCCACCGCTTTAGCGGGAGGGCCGGCAGATACGCAGTATTTT; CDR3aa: CATALAGGPADTQYF
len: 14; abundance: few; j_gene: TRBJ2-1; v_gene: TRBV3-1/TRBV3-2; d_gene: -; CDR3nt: TGTGCCAGCAGCCAAGGGGCTAGCCAGGATGAGCAGTTCTTC; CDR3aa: CASSQGASQDEQFF
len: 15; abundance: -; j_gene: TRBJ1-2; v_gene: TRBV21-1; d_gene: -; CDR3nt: TGTGCCAGCGTCCTAAAGGACAGCGTTAACTATGGCTACACCTTC; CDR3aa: CASVLKDSVNYGYTF
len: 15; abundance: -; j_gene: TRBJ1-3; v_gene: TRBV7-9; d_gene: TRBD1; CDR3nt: TGTGCCAGCAGCTCCGACAGGGCCGGTGGAAACACCATATATTTT; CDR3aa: CASSSDRAGGNTIYF
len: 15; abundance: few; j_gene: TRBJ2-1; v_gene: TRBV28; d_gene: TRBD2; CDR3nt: TGTGCCAGCAGTTGGGGACTAGCGGGGTTCAATGAGCAGTTCTTC; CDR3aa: CASSWGLAGFNEQFF
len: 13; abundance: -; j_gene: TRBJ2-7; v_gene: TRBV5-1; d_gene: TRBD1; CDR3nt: TGCGCCAGCAGCTTTACAGGGGCGCACGAGCAGTACTTC; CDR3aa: CASSFTGAHEQYF
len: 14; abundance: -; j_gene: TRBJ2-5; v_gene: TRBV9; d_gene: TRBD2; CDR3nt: TGTGCCAGCAGCCCTAATGGGGGGGGAGAGACCCAGTACTTC; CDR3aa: CASSPNGGGETQYF
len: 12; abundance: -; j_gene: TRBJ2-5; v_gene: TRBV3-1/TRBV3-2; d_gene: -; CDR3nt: TGTGCCGTGGGGCTAGGAACGGAGACCCAGTACTTC; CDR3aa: CAVGLGTETQYF
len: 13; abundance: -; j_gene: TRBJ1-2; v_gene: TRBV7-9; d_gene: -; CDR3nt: TGTGCCAGCAGTTTAGCAGGGGCGGATGGCTACACCTTC; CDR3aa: CASSLAGADGYTF